This TCR beta chain was documented in a study of T cells in narcolepsy. Broader study findings: Same-patient CSF and blood CD4+ T cell clonotypes included HCRT-specific and TRIB2-specific autoreactive ones.

This CDR3 region has 13 residues. CDR1 GTSNPN and CDR2 SVGIG come from the germline V gene (reference sequence). J gave up 2 bases and V 1 base, and 1 base lay outside the gene matches. This clone was counted once. Its target is not known. Sequencing was performed with immunoSEQ multiplex PCR; in TCRdb, only in-frame clones are kept and a portion is missing. The sample lists some 37,000 clones; roughly 84% were seen once. This clonotype was obtained from a human donor with narcolepsy. This chain uses TRBV30 with TRBJ2-7; TRBD2 matches at 8 bases. Sequencing was carried out using CD45RA- memory CD4+ T cells from PBMCs. The chain's CDR3 is CAWSGGLAYEQYF. CDR3 in DNA: TGTGCCTGGAGTGGGGGACTAGCCTACGAGCAGTACTTC.